These 6 T cell receptor beta chains were all obtained from the same sample, sequenced in a study of shared clonotypes between healthy human individuals. Generated by immunoSEQ multiplex PCR, the TCRdb table keeps only in-frame clones and is missing some. The repertoire holds some 2.3 million clones, with approximately 95% as singletons. The sequenced sample was naive CD4+ T cells from PBMCs. Subset denoted: CD45RA+ positively selected. The source is a man aged 18 to 29 in good health. Some clones in this sample may be carry-over from other donors' samples.

In DNA form, the CDR3 reads TGTGCCAGCAGCGCCGTAAGGCCCGGGGCTCTGGACTACGAGCAGTACTTC. It translates to CASSAVRPGALDYEQYF. The V and J genes are TRBV2 and TRBJ2-7; D tentatively reads TRBD1 or TRBD2 (5 bases each). CDR1 is SNHLY and CDR2 is FYNNEI in the germline V gene. Deletions cut 6 bases from V and 3 bases from J, with 24 bases between. The CDR3 is made up of 17 amino acids.

The rearrangement joins TRBV7-8 to TRBJ1-5, with unresolved D. The V gene lost 5 bases and the J gene lost 0 bases, with 20 bases spanning the gap. The germline V gene encodes CDR1 SGHVS and CDR2 FQNEAQ. The length of the CDR3 is 18 residues. CDR3 in amino acids: CASSPTHSDGYSNQPQHF. In DNA form, the CDR3 reads TGTGCCAGCAGCCCGACACACTCGGACGGGTATAGCAATCAGCCCCAGCATTTT.

The genes are TRBV5-4 and TRBJ2-2; 7 nucleotides match TRBD1. Germline V gene lookup returns CDR1 SGHNT and CDR2 YYREEE (reference sequence). This CDR3 contains 14 residues. With V trimmed by 5 bases and J by 5 bases, 6 bases remained unmatched. CDR3 region: CASSSQGVTGELFF. The CDR3 DNA reads TGTGCCAGCAGTTCGCAGGGGGTGACCGGGGAGCTGTTTTTT.

The chain links TRBV7-8 to TRBJ2-5; 14 bases match TRBD2. CDR3 size: 15 residues. The germline V gene has CDR1 SGHVS and CDR2 FQNEAQ. Germline trimming cut 0 bases from V and 14 bases from J; bases unmatched to any gene: 8. In DNA, the CDR3 is TGTGCCAGCAGCTTAGCGGGACTAGCGGGGGTTGGTGATTACTTC. As protein: CASSLAGLAGVGDYF.

The V gene is TRBV5-1, the J gene TRBJ2-1, with D possibly TRBD2 on 6 matching bases. Germline assignment: CDR1 SGHRS and CDR2 YFSETQ. This CDR3 is 16 amino acids long. The ends were cut back, 0 bases at V and 0 bases at J, with 10 bases in the middle. CDR3 bases: TGCGCCAGCAGCTTGGCCTTCGGGAGCTCCTACAATGAGCAGTTCTTC. Translation gives CASSLAFGSSYNEQFF.

The gene calls are TRBV7-9 and TRBJ2-3, with 7 bases lining up with TRBD1. This CDR3 region has 12 residues. CDR1 is SEHNR, CDR2 FQNEAQ, per germline (reference sequence). The ends lost 4 bases at V and 9 bases at J; junction bases unmatched: 4. The CDR3, as DNA: TGTGCCAGCAGCTCACAGGGGATCACGCAGTATTTT. This gives the protein CASSSQGITQYF. Complete variable domain (other parts from reference TRBV7-9 and TRBJ2-3): DTGVSQNPRHKITKRGQNVTFRCDPISEHNRLYWYRQTLGQGPEFLTYFQNEAQLEKSRLLSDRFSAERPKGSFSTLEIQRTEQGDSAMYLCASSSQGITQYFGPGTRLTVL.